This T cell receptor (beta chain) was found in a study of T cell responses to AZD1222 COVID-19 vaccine. On the study more broadly: Doses given second, at about 4 or about 12 weeks, were pooled. Findings of the study overall: Repertoires were obtained solely post-peak T cell response. Seropositive AZD1222 recipients at baseline numbered only 6 or 7.

About this clone itself: No antigen is known for it.

After removal of 4 bases from V and 2 bases from J, the junction contained 3 bases not matched to a gene. Germline V gene sequence: CDR1 SGHRS, CDR2 YFSETQ. The CDR3 loop spans 15 amino acids. Method: immunoSEQ multiplex PCR; TCRdb's copy keeps in-frame clones and lacks some. The table shows about 180,000 clones, with about 86% occurring only once. The sequence derives from an adult in good health. The source material was peripheral blood, sampled on day 0 of AZD1222 vaccination. The chain has TRBV5-1 and TRBJ1-6; 7 bases align to TRBD1. In DNA, the CDR3 is TGCGCCAGCAGCCCCGGGACAGCCTATAATTCACCCCTCCACTTT. Amino acid sequence: CASSPGTAYNSPLHF.